Below are 24 T cell receptor beta chains sequenced from a single sample in a study of blood T cell repertoires in COVID-19 (TCRdb year 2020). Libraries were made using the immunoSEQ multiplex PCR assay. In TCRdb, the immuneACCESS table is reduced to in-frame sequences with V and J assigned. These tables do not hold every clone; where another copy was compared, an unresolved V gene accounts for under half, and the others remain unexplained. The sample profile shows some 500,000 clones; roughly 89% of them were found once. The biggest ten clones account for less than 9.5% of the sample. Sequenced sample: peripheral blood. The receptor set was obtained from a woman aged 45-65 years with COVID-19, enrolled during active disease.

This chain joins TRBV19 and TRBJ1-2; 8 bases align to TRBD1. The germline gives CDR1 LNHDA, CDR2 SQIVND (reference sequence). The CDR3 contains 16 residues. V was pared by 5 bases and J by 5 bases, with 13 bases of the junction left unmatched. The CDR3 spells CASSFLSRDRRYGYTF. The CDR3 coding sequence is TGTGCCAGTAGTTTTTTAAGCCGGGACAGGCGTTATGGCTACACCTTC.

This clone has only one observation. The CDR3 sequence: CASSVADTTTPQHF. Written as DNA, the CDR3 is TGTGCCAGCAGCGTAGCGGACACTACGACGCCCCAGCATTTT. V is TRBV9 and J is TRBJ1-5; a possible D gene is TRBD1 (5 bases). The CDR3 has 14 residues. The germline V gene has CDR1 SGDLS and CDR2 YYNGEE. Trimming took off 0 bases at V and 9 bases at J, with 13 bases between the two ends.

V is TRBV27 and J is TRBJ2-7; D may be TRBD2 (5 bases). V lost 6 bases to trimming and J lost 0 bases, with 9 bases between them. Germline lookup yields CDR1 MNHEY and CDR2 SMNVEV (reference sequence). The CDR3 covers 13 residues. CDR3 amino acids: CASRRAGSYEQYF. The CDR3 DNA sequence: TGTGCCAGCAGGCGGGCGGGCTCCTACGAGCAGTACTTC.

The rearrangement links TRBV2 to TRBJ2-1; 7 positions agree with TRBD1. The CDR3 sequence is 13 residues long. V shed 6 bases and J 4 bases; nucleotides not matched to a gene: 3. Germline assignment: CDR1 SNHLY and CDR2 FYNNEI. The CDR3 spells CASRRGQYNEQFF. The CDR3 coding sequence is TGTGCCAGCAGGAGGGGACAGTACAATGAGCAGTTCTTC.

The V call is TRBV18, the J call TRBJ2-2; tentatively, D is TRBD1 (5 bases). V was clipped by 3 bases and J by 7 bases, with 24 bases between them. CDR3 length equals 18 residues. The germline V gene has CDR1 KGHSH and CDR2 LQKENI. The CDR3 region has the DNA TGTGCCAGCTCACCGTACGGACAAAAAGCTTCCGTCGGCGGGGAGCTGTTTTTT. As protein: CASSPYGQKASVGGELFF.

The rearrangement uses TRBV10-3 and TRBJ1-4, with a weak D call TRBD1 (6 bases). The CDR3 sequence is 13 residues long. Trimming removed 6 bases from V and 8 bases from J, with 13 bases in between. CDR1 and CDR2 (germline): ENHRY, SYGVKD. The CDR3 here is CAIRGRGGEKLFF. The CDR3 nucleotides read TGTGCCATCAGGGGCAGAGGGGGAGAAAAACTGTTTTTT.

This clone was seen a few times. This chain links TRBV27 with TRBJ1-5; perhaps TRBD1 as D (6 bases). CDR3 length: 16 residues. Between the trimmed V and J ends, which lost 5 bases and 3 bases, there was a span of 17 bases. Germline lookup yields CDR1 MNHEY and CDR2 SMNVEV (reference sequence). The CDR3 DNA reads as TGTGCCAGCAGTCCCAACCCGACAGGAAACAATCAGCCCCAGCATTTT. This translates into CASSPNPTGNNQPQHF.

The V and J genes are TRBV7-8 and TRBJ2-7, with 8 positions matching TRBD1. The CDR3 has 14 amino acids. V trimming: 5 bases; J trimming: 1 base; junction bases outside the gene matches: 4. Germline CDR1 and CDR2: SGHVS and FQNEAQ. CDR3 bases: TGTGCCAGCAGCACTCGGGACAGGTCCTACGAGCAGTACTTC. This encodes CASSTRDRSYEQYF.

This chain connects TRBV7-2 to TRBJ2-1; TRBD2 agrees at 9 bases. The CDR3 runs to 14 residues. J gave up 9 bases and V 1 base, and 4 bases lay outside the gene matches. CDR1 and CDR2 from the germline V gene are SGHTA and FQGNSA. CDR3 sequence reads: CASSLGRGGIEQFF. The CDR3, as DNA: TGTGCCAGCAGCTTAGGGCGGGGGGGGATTGAGCAGTTCTTC.

The chain joins TRBV6-5 to TRBJ1-1, with D uncertain. CDR1 is MNHEY and CDR2 is SVGAGI in the germline V gene. This CDR3 has 13 amino acids. Deletions cut 6 bases from V and 4 bases from J, with 12 bases between. This CDR3 reads CASSLEGGTEAFF. CDR3 coding DNA: TGTGCCAGCAGCTTAGAGGGAGGCACTGAAGCTTTCTTT.

The CDR3 region is CASSSGGDEQYF. CDR3 nucleotide sequence: TGTGCCAGCAGCTCCGGGGGGGACGAGCAGTACTTC. The chain employs TRBV9 and TRBJ2-7; TRBD2 matches at 8 bases. The V gene end was trimmed by 4 bases and the J gene end by 5 bases; junction bases not matched to a gene: 2. CDR1 SGDLS and CDR2 YYNGEE come from the germline V gene. The length of the CDR3 is 12 residues.

The rearrangement links TRBV7-2 to TRBJ1-1, with D unclear. The CDR3 is 12 residues long. CDR1 is SGHTA, CDR2 FQGNSA, per germline. Trimming cost V 1 base and J 8 bases, with 8 bases left between them. The CDR3: CASSLGGAEAFF. The CDR3 coding sequence is TGTGCCAGCAGCTTAGGGGGAGCGGAAGCTTTCTTT.

The chain recombines TRBV10-3 with TRBJ2-7, with 7 bases identical to TRBD2. The CDR3 is 17 amino acids. Trimming took 3 bases from V and 4 from J; bases not matched to a gene: 15. Per germline, CDR1 ENHRY and CDR2 SYGVKD. The CDR3 DNA follows: TGTGCCATCAGTGATGGACTAGTTCCCCCCTACTCGTACGAGCAGTACTTC. Encoded protein: CAISDGLVPPYSYEQYF.

The chain uses TRBV2 and TRBJ1-1; perhaps TRBD1 as D (6 bases). The CDR3 loop spans 15 amino acids. Between the trimmed V and J ends, which lost 4 bases and 0 bases, there was a span of 12 bases. Germline V lookup: CDR1 SNHLY, CDR2 FYNNEI. The CDR3 is CASSANKGVNTEAFF. CDR3 nucleotides: TGTGCCAGCAGTGCTAATAAGGGGGTGAACACTGAAGCTTTCTTT.

The chain carries TRBV3-1 (or the pseudogene TRBV3-2) and TRBJ1-6, with D uncertain. From germline, CDR1 is LGHDT and CDR2 YNNKEL (reference sequence). The CDR3 is made up of 16 amino acids. The V and J ends lost 1 base and 7 bases respectively, with 14 bases between them. Written as DNA, the CDR3 is TGTGCCAGCAGCCAAGCCCTCGGAGGACTAAATTCACCCCTCCACTTT. Protein sequence: CASSQALGGLNSPLHF.

The CDR3 nucleotides read TGTGCCAGCAGCGTAGGTACAGGGATTATGGTTCACACTGAAGCTTTCTTT. Translation gives CASSVGTGIMVHTEAFF. The V call is TRBV9, the J call TRBJ1-1; a weak D match, TRBD1 (6 bases). Trimming removed 0 bases at V and 3 bases at J, with 18 bases between. CDR1 is SGDLS and CDR2 is YYNGEE in the germline V gene. The CDR3 is 17 residues long. The entire variable domain, with the rest obtained from reference TRBV9 and TRBJ1-1, is as follows: DSGVTQTPKHLITATGQRVTLRCSPRSGDLSVYWYQQSLDQGLQFLIQYYNGEERAKGNILERFSAQQFPDLHSELNLSSLELGDSALYFCASSVGTGIMVHTEAFFGQGTRLTVV.

The chain has TRBV6-5 and TRBJ1-1; 7 bases line up with TRBD1. Trimming at V came to 2 bases and at J to 1 base, leaving 4 bases not matched to a gene. The CDR3 is made up of 15 amino acids. CDR1 and CDR2 from the germline V gene are MNHEY and SVGAGI. CDR3 loop: CASSYAKGANTEAFF. CDR3 in DNA: TGTGCCAGCAGTTACGCAAAGGGGGCGAACACTGAAGCTTTCTTT.

Of note for this clone: In the same sample, other DNA sequences code for this CDR3. The chain joins TRBV6-1 to TRBJ2-7, with 9 bases aligning to TRBD2. The CDR3 contains 15 residues. J gave up 4 bases and V 1 base, and 5 bases lay outside the gene matches. Germline values: CDR1 MNHNS, CDR2 SASEGT. CDR3 nucleotides: TGTGCCAGCAGTGAAGGATTAGCGGGGGAGTACGAGCAGTACTTC. Protein sequence: CASSEGLAGEYEQYF.

The chain couples TRBV5-1 to TRBJ1-3; D not resolved. The germline V gene has CDR1 SGHRS and CDR2 YFSETQ. The CDR3 length is 15 residues. Trimming took 0 bases from V and 0 from J, leaving 7 bases between them. CDR3 bases: TGCGCCAGCAGCTTGGAAGCAAACTCTGGAAACACCATATATTTT. Translated, it gives CASSLEANSGNTIYF.

This clone was found once. The rearrangement uses TRBV5-4 and TRBJ2-5, with a weak D call TRBD2 (6 bases). Germline CDR1 is SGHNT and CDR2 is YYREEE (reference sequence). V lost 0 bases, J lost 1 base, and 10 bases lay in between. The CDR3 sequence is 15 residues long. This CDR3 is CASSLGLSGQETQYF. DNA of the CDR3: TGTGCCAGCAGCTTGGGGCTTAGCGGCCAAGAGACCCAGTACTTC.

The genes are TRBV24-1 and TRBJ2-2, with 7 bases matching TRBD1. The CDR3 runs 13 residues. V gave up 10 bases and J gave up 7 bases; unmatched junction bases: 8. Per the germline V gene, CDR1 is KGHDR and CDR2 is SFDVKD. The CDR3 region is CATRQGEGGELFF. The DNA for the CDR3 is TGTGCCACTAGACAGGGTGAGGGCGGGGAGCTGTTTTTT.

This sequence joins TRBV6-5 and TRBJ1-6; D is perhaps TRBD1 (5 bases). Germline V lookup: CDR1 MNHEY, CDR2 SVGAGI. The CDR3 consists of 15 residues. Between the trimmed V and J ends, which lost 6 bases and 9 bases, there was a span of 18 bases. The CDR3 region is CASSLYQGLRSPLHF. CDR3 DNA: TGTGCCAGCAGCCTATACCAGGGTTTACGTTCACCCCTCCACTTT.

This clone was seen once. This sequence joins TRBV9 and TRBJ2-3; tentative D call: TRBD2 (5 bases). V was cut by 2 bases and J by 5 bases, with 12 bases left in between. Germline CDR1 is SGDLS and CDR2 is YYNGEE. This CDR3 comprises 14 residues. The CDR3: CASSVGGSVDTQYF. DNA for the CDR3: TGTGCCAGCAGCGTCGGCGGGTCGGTAGATACGCAGTATTTT.

This clone has just one count. V usage is TRBV12-3 or TRBV12-4 and J usage is TRBJ2-5; tentatively, D is TRBD2 (5 bases). V was trimmed by 10 bases and J by 1 base, leaving 7 bases between them. The CDR3 runs to 11 residues. The CDR3 region is CATGSQETQYF. In DNA, the CDR3 is TGTGCCACGGGGAGCCAAGAGACCCAGTACTTC.